These T cell receptor beta chains were read from a single sample in a study of response to subunit inactivated influenza vaccine. TCRdb called the RT-PCR reads again in MiXCR, with one record for every CDR3 protein. The data contain about 480,000 distinct CDR3 sequences, roughly 25% of them singletons. This sample comprised CD4+ T cells sorted from PBMCs, obtained around 5 days after vaccination. These receptor sequences come from a man in his fifties or sixties who received an inactivated influenza vaccine. Each CDR3 is given with its conserved first and last residue. The order of the fields is CDR3 protein, CDR3 DNA, D gene, V gene, J gene, clone size. The D gene is left open where the match is weak. Clone size is given for some rows only: seen once, a few or many times, or a class if the clone is expanded.

CASSHRVANTGELFF	TGCGCCAGCAGCCACCGGGTAGCGAACACCGGGGAGCTGTTTTTT	-	TRBV4-1	TRBJ2-2	-
CASSWDSGTRTNEQFF	TGTGCCAGCAGTTGGGATTCCGGGACTAGGACCAATGAGCAGTTCTTC	TRBD2	TRBV12-3/TRBV12-4	TRBJ2-1	once
CASSLRWTGDRGYTF	TGTGCCAGCAGTTTACGGTGGACAGGAGACCGGGGCTACACCTTC	TRBD1	TRBV27	TRBJ1-2	few
CSARDTSGTFQETQYF	TGCAGTGCTAGAGATACTAGCGGGACTTTCCAAGAGACCCAGTACTTC	TRBD2	TRBV20-1	TRBJ2-5	few
CASSPPGLAGNYEQYF	TGTGCCAGCTCACCCCCGGGACTAGCGGGAAACTACGAGCAGTACTTC	TRBD2	TRBV18	TRBJ2-7	-
CASSPGVRSEAFF	TGTGCCAGCAGCCCAGGGGTCCGGAGTGAAGCTTTCTTT	-	TRBV5-6	TRBJ1-1	-
CASSPPGGSYNEQFF	TGCGCCAGCAGCCCACCGGGGGGTTCCTACAATGAGCAGTTCTTC	TRBD2	TRBV5-1	TRBJ2-1	few
CGSSLAHGGSPLHF	TGTGGCAGCAGTTTAGCACATGGCGGTTCACCCCTCCACTTT	-	TRBV12-3/TRBV12-4	TRBJ1-6	-
CASMSGTGDGTEAFF	TGTGCCAGCATGTCGGGGACAGGGGATGGGACTGAAGCTTTCTTT	TRBD1	TRBV9	TRBJ1-1	-
CASSWGDRATNEKLFF	TGCGCCAGCAGCTGGGGTGACAGGGCAACTAATGAAAAACTGTTTTTT	TRBD1	TRBV5-1	TRBJ1-4	few
CSANRGDGNEQFF	TGCAGTGCGAATAGGGGGGATGGCAATGAGCAGTTCTTC	-	TRBV20-1	TRBJ2-1	-
CSAPPRPSSYEQYF	TGCAGTGCGCCCCCCCGTCCTAGCTCCTACGAGCAGTACTTC	-	TRBV20-1	TRBJ2-7	few
CASSEGVSGETQYF	TGTGCCAGCTCCGAGGGGGTTAGTGGAGAGACCCAGTACTTC	-	TRBV11-2	TRBJ2-5	-
CASSLGVGQETQYF	TGTGCCAGCAGCTTAGGCGTGGGGCAAGAGACCCAGTACTTC	-	TRBV7-9	TRBJ2-5	-
CASSPSRVAEAFF	TGTGCCAGCAGCCCCTCCAGAGTGGCTGAAGCTTTCTTT	-	TRBV3-2	TRBJ1-1	many
CATSQALGQGSYEQYF	TGTGCCACCAGCCAGGCACTCGGGCAGGGCTCCTACGAGCAGTACTTC	-	TRBV10-3	TRBJ2-7	-
CASSEWTGGYEQYF	TGTGCCAGCAGTGAATGGACAGGGGGCTACGAGCAGTACTTC	TRBD1	TRBV6-1	TRBJ2-7	few
CASDTSGKADTQYF	TGTGCCAGCGACACTAGCGGGAAGGCAGATACGCAGTATTTT	TRBD2	TRBV9	TRBJ2-3	once
CSARDRDRITDTQYF	TGCAGTGCTAGGGACCGGGACAGGATAACAGATACGCAGTATTTT	TRBD1	TRBV20-1	TRBJ2-3	-
CASTSGGLANEQFF	TGTGCCAGTACGTCCGGGGGTCTGGCCAATGAGCAGTTCTTC	-	TRBV19	TRBJ2-1	-
CASSATQGQANEKLFF	TGTGCCAGCAGCGCCACACAGGGACAGGCCAATGAAAAACTGTTTTTT	TRBD1	TRBV9	TRBJ1-4	-
CASSATGNGGYTF	TGTGCCAGCAGCGCCACAGGGAATGGAGGCTACACCTTC	-	TRBV7-2	TRBJ1-2	many
CASSLRGTGDEQYF	TGTGCCAGCAGCTTACGAGGGACTGGGGACGAGCAGTACTTC	-	TRBV7-2	TRBJ2-7	few
CSADVTGNGYTF	TGCAGTGCCGACGTGACGGGGAACGGCTACACCTTC	-	TRBV20-1	TRBJ1-2	few
CASSPAGQPASTDTQYF	TGCGCCAGCAGCCCGGCCGGACAACCTGCTAGCACAGATACGCAGTATTTT	-	TRBV5-1	TRBJ2-3	-
CASSLQPRSDEQFF	TGTGCCAGCAGCTTACAACCCAGATCCGATGAGCAGTTCTTC	-	TRBV7-3	TRBJ2-1	-
CAISEGVRLGYEQYF	TGTGCCATCAGTGAGGGGGTCCGACTGGGATACGAGCAGTACTTC	-	TRBV10-3	TRBJ2-7	-
CSAKEGQMNTEAFF	TGCAGTGCTAAGGAGGGGCAGATGAACACTGAAGCTTTCTTT	-	TRBV20-1	TRBJ1-1	-
CATSRDIVGGLLTYEQYF	TGTGCCACCAGCAGAGATATCGTGGGGGGGCTCCTGACCTACGAGCAGTACTTC	-	TRBV15	TRBJ2-7	-
CASSLARQGARGETQYF	TGTGCCAGCAGCTTAGCGAGACAGGGGGCTCGGGGTGAGACCCAGTACTTC	TRBD1	TRBV7-8	TRBJ2-5	-
CSADGQGGEGRTQYF	TGCAGTGCTGATGGACAGGGCGGCGAAGGAAGGACCCAGTACTTC	TRBD1	TRBV20-1	TRBJ2-5	few
CASSIDRVTNEKLFF	TGTGCCAGCAGTATCGACAGGGTAACTAATGAAAAACTGTTTTTT	TRBD1	TRBV7-2	TRBJ1-4	-
CCARDLRLAGGPHNEQFF	TGCTGTGCTAGAGATCTTAGACTAGCGGGAGGGCCGCACAATGAGCAGTTCTTC	TRBD2	TRBV20-1	TRBJ2-1	few
CASSAGLGVRQYF	TGTGCCAGCAGCGCGGGACTGGGGGTTCGGCAGTACTTC	-	TRBV7-2	TRBJ2-7	many
CASSRTSGRNNEQFF	TGTGCCAGCAGTCGGACTAGCGGGAGGAACAATGAGCAGTTCTTC	TRBD2	TRBV6-1	TRBJ2-1	-
CASSLGGGLSHEQYF	TGTGCCAGCAGTTTAGGGGGAGGACTCTCCCACGAGCAGTACTTC	-	TRBV12-3/TRBV12-4	TRBJ2-7	few
CASSRMGLAENNEQFF	TGCGCCAGCAGCAGAATGGGACTAGCTGAAAACAATGAGCAGTTCTTC	TRBD2	TRBV5-1	TRBJ2-1	once
CASSLSIGNEQFF	TGTGCCAGCAGCCTTAGTATAGGCAATGAGCAGTTCTTC	-	TRBV7-3	TRBJ2-1	-
CASSLTGGSTGELFF	TGTGCCAGCAGTTTAACGGGAGGGTCCACCGGGGAGCTGTTTTTT	TRBD2	TRBV12-3/TRBV12-4	TRBJ2-2	-
CASSRLPGQGRYEQYF	TGTGCCAGCAGCAGACTACCGGGACAGGGTCGGTACGAGCAGTACTTC	-	TRBV21-1	TRBJ2-7	few
CASSSGQGRKAKNIQYF	TGTGCCAGCAGTTCGGGACAGGGAAGGAAAGCCAAAAACATTCAGTACTTC	TRBD1	TRBV6-2/TRBV6-3	TRBJ2-4	-
CASSEGGGYYSGNTIYF	TGTGCCAGCAGTGAAGGCGGGGGGTACTACTCTGGAAACACCATATATTTT	-	TRBV25-1	TRBJ1-3	few
CATSDRTSGNIQQFF	TGTGCCACCAGTGACCGGACTAGCGGGAACATCCAGCAGTTCTTC	TRBD2	TRBV24-1	TRBJ2-1	-
CASSPGLAFYNEQFF	TGTGCCAGCTCGCCGGGACTAGCGTTCTACAATGAGCAGTTCTTC	TRBD2	TRBV11-3	TRBJ2-1	-
CATSDTGGTGNEQFF	TGTGCCACCAGTGATACTGGGGGAACGGGAAATGAGCAGTTCTTC	-	TRBV24-1	TRBJ2-1	-
CASSVEGSNTGELFF	TGTGCCAGCAGTGTTGAGGGGTCGAACACCGGGGAGCTGTTTTTT	-	TRBV2	TRBJ2-2	-
CSARTSGGGAVPDTQYF	TGCAGTGCTAGGACCTCAGGGGGGGGAGCGGTCCCAGATACGCAGTATTTT	-	TRBV20-1	TRBJ2-3	-
CCARAGGSGGVKVEQYF	TGCTGCGCTAGAGCCGGGGGTAGCGGGGGTGTGAAAGTCGAGCAGTACTTC	TRBD2	TRBV20-1	TRBJ2-7	-